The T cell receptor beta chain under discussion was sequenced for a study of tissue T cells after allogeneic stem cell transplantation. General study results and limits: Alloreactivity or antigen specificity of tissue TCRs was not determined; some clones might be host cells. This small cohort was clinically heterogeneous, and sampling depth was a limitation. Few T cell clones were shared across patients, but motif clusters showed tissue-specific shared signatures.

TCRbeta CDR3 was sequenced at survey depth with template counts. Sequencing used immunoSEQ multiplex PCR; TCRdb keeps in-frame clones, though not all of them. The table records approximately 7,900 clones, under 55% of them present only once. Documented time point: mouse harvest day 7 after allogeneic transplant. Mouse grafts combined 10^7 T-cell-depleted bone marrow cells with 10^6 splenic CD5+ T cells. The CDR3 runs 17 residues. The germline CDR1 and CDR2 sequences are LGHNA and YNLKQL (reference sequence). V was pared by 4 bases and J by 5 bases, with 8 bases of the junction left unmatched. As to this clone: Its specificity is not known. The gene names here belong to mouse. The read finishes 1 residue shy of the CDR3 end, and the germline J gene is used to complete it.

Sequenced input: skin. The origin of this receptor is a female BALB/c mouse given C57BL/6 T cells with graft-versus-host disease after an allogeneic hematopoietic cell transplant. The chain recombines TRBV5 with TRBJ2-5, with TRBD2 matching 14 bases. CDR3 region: CASSPRDWGGAGDTQYF. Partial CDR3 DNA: TGTGCCAGCAGCCCCCGGGACTGGGGGGGCGCGGGAGACACCCAGTAC.